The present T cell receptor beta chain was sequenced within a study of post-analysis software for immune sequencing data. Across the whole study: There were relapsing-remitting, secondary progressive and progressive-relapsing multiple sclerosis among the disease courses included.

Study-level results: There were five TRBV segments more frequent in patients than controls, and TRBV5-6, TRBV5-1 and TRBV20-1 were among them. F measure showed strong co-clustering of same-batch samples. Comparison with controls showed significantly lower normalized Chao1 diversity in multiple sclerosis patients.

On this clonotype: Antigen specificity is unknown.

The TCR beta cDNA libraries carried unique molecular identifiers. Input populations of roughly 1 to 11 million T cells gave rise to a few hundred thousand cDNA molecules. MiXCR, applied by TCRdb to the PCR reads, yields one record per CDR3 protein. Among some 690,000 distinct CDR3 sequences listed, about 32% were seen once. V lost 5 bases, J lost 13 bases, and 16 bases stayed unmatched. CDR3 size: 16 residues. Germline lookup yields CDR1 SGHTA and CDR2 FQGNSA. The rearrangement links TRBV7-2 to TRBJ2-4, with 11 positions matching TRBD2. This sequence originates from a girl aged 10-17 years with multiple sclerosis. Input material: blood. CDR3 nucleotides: TGTGCCAGCAGCGCCCGACTAGCGGGAACCTCAGACAGGCAGTACTTC. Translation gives CASSARLAGTSDRQYF.